This TCR beta chain emerged from a study of cytomegalovirus exposure and HLA in healthy donors. Overall study findings and caveats: Prediction of most subjects' HLA-A and HLA-B alleles by TCR beta sequences was reportedly accurate. Analyses of presence/absence relied on an assumption of roughly uniform sequencing depth across donors. The study flagged fewer than 200 TCR beta chains as cytomegalovirus-associated.

This CDR3 spans 15 amino acids. The V gene's germline CDR1 is SNHLY and CDR2 FYNNEI. Comments on this clone: The antigen remains unidentified.

It was healthy bone marrow donors who served as donors. The study ran its PCR with 60 Vbeta and 13 Jbeta primers. The assay was immunoSEQ multiplex PCR, and TCRdb's table has in-frame clones only and misses some. The sample shows 100,000 to 150,000 clones, approximately 84% of them seen only once. The specimen was PBMCs. The sequence was obtained from a woman aged 40 to 50 in good health and CMV-seronegative. The rearrangement joins TRBV2 to TRBJ2-5, with 8 bases fitting TRBD2. Judging by the DNA end, TRBJ2-7 fits better; the J call may be wrong. The CDR3 here is CASSEVVSGAYEQYF. The DNA for the CDR3 is TGTGCCAGCAGTGAAGTGGTTAGCGGGGCCTACGAGCAGTACTTC.